This TCR beta chain was found in a study of blood T cell repertoires in COVID-19 (dated by TCRdb to the early 2020s). Study-level background: The collaborator samples originated in the United States, Italy and Spain and spanned the acute and convalescent phases of COVID-19. The prospective study material was composed of cDNA or gDNA derived from T cells, B-cell-depleted T cells, or PBMCs. Deeply sampled blood TCRbeta repertoires from subjects exposed to, actively infected with, or recovered from COVID-19 were included in the dataset. A freely available public database, intended as a resource for researchers studying the immune response to SARS-CoV-2, is where the repertoires were released. The samples were drawn from two sources: the first 160 participants of the ongoing ImmuneRACE study, and some 1,300 subjects contributed by 6 global collaborators. The sample metadata nearly always contained a de-identified subject ID, COVID-19 status, age in years and sex. Where available, HLA class I and class II types were taken from metadata supplied by the sample provider and were not determined by assay-based typing. Results the study describes overall, beyond this receptor: How much clinical and demographic metadata was included differed by source and by participant, and the metadata was provided uncurated.

The immunoSEQ Assay, a bias-controlled multiplex PCR, was used to amplify TCRbeta CDR3 regions from genomic DNA. Per the original workflow: Nucleated cell counts per sample were estimated from amplification of reference gene primers within the assay. To quantify the absolute abundance of each unique TCRbeta CDR3 rearrangement, sequence reads were collapsed and filtered. Productive Simpson clonality was computed per sample as the square root of Simpson's diversity index over productive rearrangements. This is the immuneACCESS table as TCRdb keeps it, with only in-frame sequences that have V and J called. A part of the clones is gone; compared with another copy, unresolved V genes explain less than half, and the rest is unexplained. D and trimming come from the DNA, and the V and J calls and clone size come from that table. Within this sample are more than 95,000 clones, with more than 75% of them counted one time only. Roughly 15% of the sample is held by the ten biggest clonotypes.

The CDR3, from cysteine to phenylalanine, totals 14 residues. Only the CDR3 DNA stays, 42 bases, in frame from base 1. V lost 10 bases and J lost 4 bases, and the count of bases not matched to a germline gene is 8. The germline V gene specifies ENHRY as CDR1 and SYGVKD as CDR2. Collaborating institutions collected whole blood in K2EDTA tubes following their own protocols. For TCRbeta analysis, collaborators shipped samples as frozen whole blood, isolated PBMCs, or DNA extracted from either of those sample types. The table lists this clone with a few counts. Which antigen it targets is not known. No base qualities exist here, and no much larger clone lies one base off it.

Source material: peripheral blood. The rearranged chain carries TRBV10-3 and TRBJ2-5, and 11 junctional nucleotides match TRBD1. The sequence came from a man aged 45-65 years with acute or convalescent COVID-19. For the CDR3, the sequence is CATAGTGGRETQYF. The DNA sequence is TGTGCCACTGCCGGGACAGGGGGTCGAGAGACCCAGTACTTC.